The sequence of this T cell receptor (beta chain) was determined in a study of OX40 agonist ivuxolimab in advanced cancers. Study background: Those enrolled were less than 85% male, with a mean age of about 66 years and ages from about 20 to 79.

Study observations and caveats: Compared with others, partial responders at 0.1-3.0 mg/kg displayed clonal expansion among the lowest. CD4+ and CD8+ blood T cells expanded clonally by week 6 at 0.1 to 3.0 mg/kg.

The assay was immunoSEQ multiplex PCR, and TCRdb's table has in-frame clones only and misses some. Among some 50,000 clones, more than 85% were seen once, and the ten largest hold roughly 5.2%. On cycle 4 day 1 and cycle 7 day 1, as well as at baseline, blood was sampled. Germline values: CDR1 DFQATT, CDR2 SNEGSKA (reference sequence). The CDR3 spans 11 residues. Trimming left V 2 bases short and J 4 bases short, with 5 bases between. This clone was picked up a small number of times. The antigen is unknown. The V gene is TRBV20-1, the J gene TRBJ1-1; D ambiguous. This sample comprised CD4+ or CD8+ T cells sorted from blood, obtained in a trial of the OX40 agonist ivuxolimab. The sequence was obtained from an adult with an advanced solid tumor such as melanoma, head and neck, liver or kidney cancer. The CDR3 here is CSARSRTEAFF. The CDR3 coding sequence is TGCAGTGCTAGAAGTCGCACTGAAGCTTTCTTT.